The next 8 T cell receptor beta chains were all read from a single sample in a study of shared T cell receptors in the human thymus. Assay used: immunoSEQ multiplex PCR; TCRdb lists only in-frame clones, some missing. The table lists roughly 700,000 clones, 85% to 90% of them singletons, with 0.01% in the top ten. These records were also assigned to another study, of human thymus T cells.

Input material: thymocytes. These receptors all come from a boy under two years old with a congenital heart defect.

The gene calls are TRBV4-2 and TRBJ2-3; 12 bases align to TRBD2. CDR3 length: 19 residues. The V gene end was trimmed by 0 bases and the J gene end by 5 bases; junction bases not matched to a gene: 12. The germline CDR1 and CDR2 sequences are LGHNA and YNFKEQ. CDR3 amino acids: CASSQDPPSSGRAEDTQYF. As DNA, the CDR3 is TGTGCCAGCAGCCAAGATCCCCCATCTAGCGGGAGGGCCGAAGATACGCAGTATTTT.

V gene TRBV29-1 combines with J gene TRBJ1-3, with 9 bases matching TRBD1. Germline V gives CDR1 SQVTM, CDR2 ANQGSEA. The CDR3 is 16 residues long. Trimming at V came to 6 bases and at J to 0 bases, leaving 9 bases not matched to a gene. This CDR3 is CSVDQGTGTSGNTIYF. The DNA for the CDR3 is TGCAGCGTCGACCAGGGGACAGGGACCTCTGGAAACACCATATATTTT.

In its sample, this clone was seen a few times. V gene TRBV5-6 combines with J gene TRBJ1-2; D is unresolved. CDR3 length: 13 amino acids. V was cut by 0 bases and J by 5 bases, with 8 bases left in between. CDR1 SGHDT and CDR2 YYEEEE come from the germline V gene. Here the CDR3 DNA reads TGTGCCAGCAGCTTGGAGAGGGATTATGGCTACACCTTC. This translates into CASSLERDYGYTF.

The chain combines TRBV11-2 with TRBJ2-3, with 7 bases lining up with TRBD2. The length of the CDR3 is 16 residues. Germline V gene sequence: CDR1 SGHAT, CDR2 FQNNGV. The ends lost 1 base at V and 10 bases at J; junction bases unmatched: 14. The CDR3 region is CASSLGGSGSSKAQYF. In nucleotides, the CDR3 is TGTGCCAGCAGCTTAGGAGGTAGCGGGTCTTCGAAGGCGCAGTATTTT.

V gene TRBV11-3 combines with J gene TRBJ2-5; the D gene is possibly TRBD1 (6 bases). The V gene lost 2 bases and the J gene lost 4 bases, with 20 bases spanning the gap. The CDR3 spans 17 residues. CDR1 and CDR2 from the germline V gene are SGHNT and YENEEA. CDR3 in DNA: TGTGCCAGCAGCTTATATGGGTACAGGGATGAGGGAGAGACCCAGTACTTC. The encoded protein is CASSLYGYRDEGETQYF.

This clone came up a few times. This sequence joins TRBV21-1 and TRBJ1-5; TRBD1, as called in the table, went unchecked against the DNA. TRBV21-1 is given as a pseudogene. The CDR3 runs to 18 residues. CDR3 DNA sequence: TGTGCCAGCAGGTCCACAGGGGGCCCGGAGATGGGCAATCAGCCCCAGCATTTT. Amino acids: CASRSTGGPEMGNQPQHF.

The V call is TRBV7-3, the J call TRBJ2-7; 13 bases agree with TRBD2. This CDR3 has 18 amino acids. V trimming: 5 bases; J trimming: 2 bases; junction bases outside the gene matches: 12. Germline-derived CDR1 and CDR2 are SGHTA and FQGTGA. The CDR3 nucleotides are TGTGCCAGCAGCCAGTTGGGACTAGCGGGATTTGCCCCCTACGAGCAGTACTTC. This translates into CASSQLGLAGFAPYEQYF.

The chain links TRBV30 to TRBJ2-2, with TRBD1 matching over 8 bases. This CDR3 has 16 amino acids. Germline loops: CDR1 GTSNPN, CDR2 SVGIG (reference sequence). V was pared by 3 bases and J by 3 bases, with 9 bases of the junction left unmatched. CDR3 amino acids: CAWSPRTGYYTGELFF. In DNA, the CDR3 is TGTGCCTGGAGCCCCCGGACAGGGTACTACACCGGGGAGCTGTTTTTT.